Presented here are 32 T cell receptor beta chains from one specimen sequenced in a study of T-cell memory formation after mild COVID-19. From the 5' RACE reads, TCRdb called clonotypes with MiXCR, one entry per CDR3 protein. The top ten clones hold around two fifths of a sample with roughly 110,000 distinct CDR3 sequences, about 15% of them seen once. Sequencing was done on a sample of PBMCs or a T cell subset sorted from them (not recorded which). The receptor source for this set is a man younger than 35 who had mild COVID-19 (a few samples of this study predate the infection). Cell type and time point are not known.

The V call is TRBV4-1, the J call TRBJ2-1; tentative D call: TRBD2 (6 bases). Germline V lookup: CDR1 MGHRA, CDR2 YSYEKL. CDR3 size: 18 residues. Trimming removed 0 bases at V and 0 bases at J, with 15 bases between. The CDR3 sequence is CASSQDGVAGSSYNEQFF. CDR3 nucleotides: TGCGCCAGCAGCCAAGATGGGGTAGCCGGGAGCTCCTACAATGAGCAGTTCTTC.

The V gene is TRBV4-3, the J gene TRBJ1-3; D is undetermined. The V end was cut by 1 base, the J end by 0 bases, with 13 bases between. CDR1 is LGHNA, CDR2 YSLEER, per germline. The CDR3 contains 17 residues. The CDR3 DNA is TGCGCCAGCAGCCAAGTGTTAGGGCAACGCTCTGGAAACACCATATATTTT. Protein: CASSQVLGQRSGNTIYF.

This clonotype was found a few times. The chain is built from TRBV20-1 and TRBJ2-7; TRBD1 agrees at 7 bases. CDR3 length: 16 amino acids. V was pared by 4 bases and J by 1 base, with 13 bases of the junction left unmatched. Germline CDR1 DFQATT, CDR2 SNEGSKA (reference sequence). This CDR3 is CSATSPSEGASYEQYF. The CDR3 DNA sequence: TGCAGTGCTACCAGCCCCTCAGAGGGGGCTTCCTACGAGCAGTACTTC.

This clonotype was picked up many times. This chain uses TRBV9 with TRBJ2-1; a weak D match, TRBD2 (6 bases). Trimming stripped 0 bases from V and 5 bases from J, with 9 bases between. CDR1 and CDR2 (germline): SGDLS, YYNGEE. This CDR3 is 14 amino acids long. The DNA for the CDR3 is TGTGCCAGCAGCGTAGGAGTAGCGGACAATGAGCAGTTCTTC. Its protein product is CASSVGVADNEQFF.

This clonotype was recorded a few times. The chain links TRBV15 to TRBJ2-5, with D possibly TRBD2 on 5 matching bases. The CDR3 sequence is 16 residues long. Germline CDR1 reads LNHNV; CDR2 reads YYDKDF (reference sequence). V dropped 1 base and J dropped 1 base, with 13 bases sitting between them. CDR3 region: CATSRGPPGSQETQYF. The DNA for the CDR3 is TGTGCCACCAGCAGAGGGCCCCCGGGAAGCCAAGAGACCCAGTACTTC. Using reference TRBV15 and TRBJ2-5 for the parts outside the CDR3, the full variable domain is DAMVIQNPRYQVTQFGKPVTLSCSQTLNHNVMYWYQQKSSQAPKLLFHYYDKDFNNEADTPDNFQSRRPNTSFCFLDIRSPGLGDTAMYLCATSRGPPGSQETQYFGPGTRLLVL.

This chain links TRBV7-2 with TRBJ2-1, with TRBD2 identical over 7 bases. This CDR3 contains 14 residues. The J segment lost 7 bases and the V segment lost 4 bases, leaving 7 bases of the junction unmatched. Germline values: CDR1 SGHTA, CDR2 FQGNSA. The CDR3 protein is CASSSYVGGNEQFF. The CDR3 nucleotides read TGTGCCAGCAGCTCCTACGTCGGGGGGAATGAGCAGTTCTTC.

V is TRBV4-3 and J is TRBJ2-7; 9 bases align to TRBD2. V was clipped by 1 base and J by 6 bases; unmatched bases: 4. The V gene's germline CDR1 is LGHNA and CDR2 YSLEER. The CDR3 runs 14 residues. The DNA for the CDR3 is TGCGCCAGCAGCCAAGCAGCGGGGGGTTTCGAGCAGTACTTC. It codes for CASSQAAGGFEQYF.

There are a few counts of this clonotype. V and J are TRBV9 and TRBJ2-7, with 9 bases fitting TRBD1. The J segment lost 7 bases and the V segment lost 4 bases, leaving 21 bases of the junction unmatched. Looked up from germline, CDR1 is SGDLS and CDR2 is YYNGEE. This CDR3 comprises 18 residues. The CDR3 reads CASSFRQGENGTPLEQYV. The CDR3 DNA reads TGTGCCAGCAGCTTCCGACAGGGGGAGAACGGTACCCCATTGGAGCAGTACGTC.

This clonotype was detected only a few times. The chain employs TRBV27 and TRBJ1-1; a possible D gene is TRBD1 (5 bases). Germline values: CDR1 MNHEY, CDR2 SMNVEV (reference sequence). This CDR3 spans 13 amino acids. The V end lost 5 bases, the J end lost 6 bases, and 13 bases lay between the germline ends. This CDR3 is CASSKLTGAEAFF. The CDR3 bases are TGTGCCAGCAGTAAATTGACGGGGGCTGAAGCTTTCTTT.

This clonotype was seen a handful of times. The chain couples TRBV7-9 to TRBJ2-7; D not certain. The CDR3 consists of 12 residues. V shed 4 bases and J shed 3 bases, with 7 bases lying between them. Germline loops: CDR1 SEHNR, CDR2 FQNEAQ (reference sequence). The CDR3 DNA reads as TGTGCCAGCAGCTCTCGAGACTACGAGCAGTACTTC. Protein: CASSSRDYEQYF.

The CDR3 loop is CASSLGRPENTEAFF. CDR3 bases: TGTGCCAGCAGCTTGGGTCGACCGGAGAACACTGAAGCTTTCTTT. The chain has TRBV7-8 and TRBJ1-1; D gene ambiguous. Germline V gives CDR1 SGHVS, CDR2 FQNEAQ. Trimming cost V 3 bases and J 1 base, with 12 bases left between them. The CDR3 spans 15 residues.

This clonotype was observed a few times. The V and J genes are TRBV20-1 and TRBJ2-1; 9 nucleotides agree with TRBD1. CDR1 is DFQATT, CDR2 SNEGSKA, per germline (reference sequence). This CDR3 is built from 13 residues. V dropped 4 bases and J dropped 8; count of bases not matched to a gene: 6. The CDR3 DNA sequence: TGCAGTGCTACGGACAGGGGAGTCCATGAGCAGTTCTTC. Translating it yields CSATDRGVHEQFF.

This clonotype was counted between two and nine times. The rearrangement links TRBV4-3 to TRBJ2-1, with 7 bases lining up with TRBD1. The CDR3 covers 16 residues. From germline, CDR1 is LGHNA and CDR2 YSLEER. The ends lost 1 base at V and 5 bases at J; junction bases unmatched: 8. CDR3 protein: CASSQVNRGGNNEQFF. The DNA of the CDR3 is TGCGCCAGCAGCCAAGTAAACAGGGGCGGCAACAATGAGCAGTTCTTC.

This clonotype was counted between two and nine times. The gene calls are TRBV6-2 or TRBV6-3 and TRBJ2-7; D is ambiguous. The germline V and J ends were trimmed by 8 bases and 6 bases, with 20 bases remaining between them. The CDR3 totals 14 residues. CDR1 is MNHEY, CDR2 SVGEGT, per germline. The CDR3 loop reads CASLGWNHLGEQYF. As DNA, the CDR3 is TGTGCCAGCCTTGGCTGGAACCACCTAGGCGAGCAGTACTTC.

The V and J genes are TRBV11-1 and TRBJ1-1; 9 bases map to TRBD1. This CDR3 is 16 amino acids long. CDR1 and CDR2 (germline): SGHAT, FQDESV (reference sequence). Unmatched junction bases numbered 15, after V lost 6 bases and J lost 7 bases. CDR3 nucleotide sequence: TGTGCCAGCAGGATAGCATGGGACAGGGCACCAGATGAAGCTTTCTTT. It translates to CASRIAWDRAPDEAFF. The full variable domain, with the rest looked up from reference TRBV11-1 and TRBJ1-1, is EAEVAQSPRYKITEKSQAVAFWCDPISGHATLYWYRQILGQGPELLVQFQDESVVDDSQLPKDRFSAERLKGVDSTLKIQPAELGDSAMYLCASRIAWDRAPDEAFFGQGTRLTVV.

This clonotype came up many times. The J gene is TRBJ2-5, the V gene TRBV7-3; D remains ambiguous. Germline V CDR1 and CDR2: SGHTA, FQGTGA. There are 13 residues in the CDR3. Trimming pared 4 bases from V and 5 bases from J, leaving 11 bases between. The CDR3 DNA sequence: TGTGCCAGCAGCTCAGATCCTATGGAGACCCAGTACTTC. Translation gives CASSSDPMETQYF.

This clonotype was seen more than once but under ten times. This chain links TRBV30 with TRBJ2-7, with 8 bases matching TRBD1. V dropped 2 bases and J dropped 4; count of bases not matched to a gene: 7. Germline lookup yields CDR1 GTSNPN and CDR2 SVGIG (reference sequence). This CDR3 has 14 amino acids. CDR3 sequence: CAWSHMTGDYEQYF. DNA for the CDR3: TGTGCCTGGAGTCACATGACAGGGGATTACGAGCAGTACTTC.

The chain uses TRBV4-3 and TRBJ2-7; TRBD2 might be the D (6 bases). The CDR3 consists of 15 residues. V was cut by 1 base and J by 3 bases, with 13 bases left in between. CDR1 and CDR2 (germline): LGHNA, YSLEER. In DNA, the CDR3 is TGCGCCAGCAGCCAAGCCGAGGGACTCCACTACGAGCAGTACTTC. Its translation: CASSQAEGLHYEQYF.

The V gene is TRBV6-5, the J gene TRBJ1-1; no clear D. Germline V gives CDR1 MNHEY, CDR2 SVGAGI. Trimming removed 0 bases from V and 0 bases from J, with 11 bases in between. This CDR3 has 16 amino acids. CDR3: CASSYSGSFMNTEAFF. The CDR3, as DNA: TGTGCCAGCAGTTACTCAGGATCGTTTATGAACACTGAAGCTTTCTTT.

This clonotype was detected only a few times. The rearrangement links TRBV7-9 to TRBJ2-6; D not certain. This CDR3 has 15 residues. Trimming removed 6 bases at V and 0 bases at J, with 9 bases between. Germline CDR1 and CDR2: SEHNR and FQNEAQ (reference sequence). The CDR3 protein is CASSQTFSGANVLTF. The CDR3 DNA reads TGTGCCAGCAGTCAAACCTTCTCTGGGGCCAACGTCCTGACTTTC.

This clonotype was seen a handful of times. The chain carries TRBV3-1 and TRBJ2-7; 7 positions agree with TRBD2. Germline lookup yields CDR1 LGHDT and CDR2 YNNKEL (reference sequence). The CDR3 contains 16 residues. J lost 5 bases, V lost 1 base, and 11 bases had no gene match. CDR3: CASSQGRRGLGDEQYF. For the CDR3, the DNA is TGTGCCAGCAGCCAAGGGAGGCGTGGACTAGGGGACGAGCAGTACTTC.

This chain links TRBV12-5 with TRBJ1-2; D gene unclear. This CDR3 region has 13 residues. With 6 bases removed from V and 1 base from J, the gap between germline ends came to 9 bases. From germline, CDR1 is LGHNT and CDR2 FRNRAP. This CDR3 is CASGLQVNYGYTF. CDR3 coding DNA: TGTGCTAGTGGACTCCAGGTTAACTATGGCTACACCTTC.

This clonotype was observed a handful of times. The chain combines TRBV12-3 or TRBV12-4 with TRBJ2-7; weak D call: TRBD1 (5 bases). Trimming shortened V by 5 bases and J by 5 bases, and 10 bases separated the two germline ends. The CDR3 extends over 12 amino acids. The CDR3 reads CASSKQGHEQYF. In DNA, the CDR3 is TGTGCCAGCAGTAAGCAGGGCCACGAGCAGTACTTC.

This clonotype has more than one count but fewer than ten. This chain connects TRBV7-9 to TRBJ1-1; D is unresolved. Trimming removed 2 bases at V and 7 bases at J, with 8 bases between. The germline V gene encodes CDR1 SEHNR and CDR2 FQNEAQ (reference sequence). The CDR3 covers 12 residues. CDR3 protein: CASSLRRNEAFF. The DNA of the CDR3 is TGTGCCAGCAGCTTACGACGGAATGAAGCTTTCTTT. Full variable domain (remainder filled in from reference TRBV7-9 and TRBJ1-1): DTGVSQNPRHKITKRGQNVTFRCDPISEHNRLYWYRQTLGQGPEFLTYFQNEAQLEKSRLLSDRFSAERPKGSFSTLEIQRTEQGDSAMYLCASSLRRNEAFFGQGTRLTVV.

This clonotype was observed once. The gene calls are TRBV27 and TRBJ2-3, with TRBD2 as a possible D gene (6 bases). The CDR3 totals 14 residues. Trimming left V 10 bases short and J 2 bases short, with 16 bases between. Germline V gene data show CDR1 as MNHEY and CDR2 as SMNVEV (reference sequence). CDR3 protein: CATHRLANTDTQYF. CDR3 coding DNA: TGTGCCACCCATCGGCTAGCGAACACAGATACGCAGTATTTT.

This clonotype was counted between two and nine times. This CDR3 is CASSQGPLLGGNTEAFF. DNA for the CDR3: TGCGCCAGCAGCCAAGGCCCCCTCTTGGGGGGGAACACTGAAGCTTTCTTT. V is TRBV4-1 and J is TRBJ1-1; D might be TRBD1 (5 bases). Germline CDR1 and CDR2: MGHRA and YSYEKL. The V end was cut by 1 base, the J end by 1 base, with 16 bases between. CDR3 length equals 17 residues.

The chain recombines TRBV5-6 with TRBJ2-7, with D maybe TRBD1 (6 bases). V dropped 1 base and J dropped 5 bases, with 10 bases sitting between them. Per the germline V gene, CDR1 is SGHDT and CDR2 is YYEEEE. This CDR3 spans 13 amino acids. CDR3 sequence reads: CASSLTGNDEQYF. Written as DNA, the CDR3 is TGTGCCAGCAGCTTGACAGGGAATGACGAGCAGTACTTC.

This clonotype was seen at least ten times. This chain joins TRBV7-8 and TRBJ2-1; unclear D gene. Germline lookup yields CDR1 SGHVS and CDR2 FQNEAQ. The CDR3 spans 13 residues. The germline V and J ends were trimmed by 5 bases and 0 bases, with 5 bases remaining between them. The CDR3 DNA reads as TGTGCCAGCAGCCGCGACTCCTACAATGAGCAGTTCTTC. Protein product: CASSRDSYNEQFF.

The gene calls are TRBV6-5 and TRBJ2-5; 8 bases fit TRBD1. J was trimmed by 8 bases and V by 2 bases; bases with no gene match: 16. Per germline, CDR1 MNHEY and CDR2 SVGAGI. CDR3 length: 17 residues. CDR3 coding DNA: TGTGCCAGCAGTTACCGGACAGGGACCCATTCTAAGAGCACCCAGTACTTC. Protein: CASSYRTGTHSKSTQYF.

This clonotype was detected ten times or more. The chain carries TRBV12-3 or TRBV12-4 and TRBJ2-1, with D hard to call. The CDR3 extends over 12 amino acids. V was pared by 0 bases and J by 7 bases, with 4 bases between. This CDR3 is CASSLAGNEQFF. CDR3 nucleotides: TGTGCCAGCAGTTTAGCGGGGAATGAGCAGTTCTTC.

The V and J genes are TRBV7-9 and TRBJ1-1; TRBD1 agrees at 9 bases. Unmatched junction bases numbered 13, after V lost 5 bases and J lost 0 bases. CDR1 and CDR2 (germline): SEHNR, FQNEAQ (reference sequence). The CDR3 sequence is 18 residues long. In nucleotides, the CDR3 is TGTGCCAGCAGCACATCCGGGACAGGGATTCGGATGAACACTGAAGCTTTCTTT. This encodes CASSTSGTGIRMNTEAFF.

The V gene is TRBV5-1, the J gene TRBJ2-1; the D gene is possibly TRBD2 (5 bases). Germline V lookup: CDR1 SGHRS, CDR2 YFSETQ. This CDR3 contains 15 residues. Trimming stripped 5 bases from V and 7 bases from J, with 19 bases between. The CDR3 bases are TGCGCCAGCAGTCTCCGGGGAACGCCTGCGAATGAGCAGTTCTTC. This gives the protein CASSLRGTPANEQFF.